These 10 T cell receptor beta chains came from one sample sequenced in a study of OX40 agonist ivuxolimab in advanced cancers. Assay: immunoSEQ multiplex PCR; the TCRdb copy retains only in-frame clones and omits some. The sample yields about 60,000 clones, 84% seen once. The material sequenced was CD4+ or CD8+ T cells sorted from blood, taken in a trial of the OX40 agonist ivuxolimab. The source of these receptors is an adult with an advanced solid tumor such as melanoma, head and neck, liver or kidney cancer.

The V call is TRBV9, the J call TRBJ1-3; D might be TRBD1 (6 bases). Germline loops: CDR1 SGDLS, CDR2 YYNGEE. There are 15 residues in the CDR3. Trimming removed 3 bases from V and 0 bases from J, with 10 bases in between. The DNA of the CDR3 is TGTGCCAGCAGCGGGACAGTGAACTCTGGAAACACCATATATTTT. Amino acids: CASSGTVNSGNTIYF.

This chain's CDR3 is CAWSLVSEQYF. The DNA of the CDR3 is TGTGCCTGGAGTCTGGTAAGCGAGCAGTACTTC. The rearrangement uses TRBV30 and TRBJ2-7; unclear D gene. The CDR3 extends over 11 amino acids. Deletions cut 2 bases from V and 6 bases from J, with 8 bases between. The germline V gene encodes CDR1 GTSNPN and CDR2 SVGIG (reference sequence).

This chain joins TRBV5-6 and TRBJ2-2, with D unclear. Trimming removed 3 bases from V and 4 bases from J, with 7 bases in between. CDR1 is SGHDT and CDR2 is YYEEEE in the germline V gene. CDR3 size: 13 residues. CDR3 coding DNA: TGTGCCAGCAGCTGGTCCTTCACCGGGGAGCTGTTTTTT. Its protein is CASSWSFTGELFF.

This clone was detected a few times. The rearrangement links TRBV7-2 to TRBJ2-5, with 9 bases fitting TRBD2. CDR1 SGHTA and CDR2 FQGNSA come from the germline V gene. Trimming removed 7 bases from V and 9 bases from J; junction bases left unmatched: 18. This CDR3 is 16 amino acids long. The CDR3 loop is CASKSEGGTSRSAQYF. DNA of the CDR3: TGTGCCAGCAAGTCAGAAGGAGGGACTAGCCGTTCAGCCCAGTACTTC.

The chain has TRBV15 and TRBJ1-4, with a tentative D call TRBD1 (5 bases). The CDR3 length is 15 residues. CDR1 and CDR2 (germline): LNHNV, YYDKDF (reference sequence). V was pared by 0 bases and J by 5 bases, with 10 bases between. DNA of the CDR3: TGTGCCACCAGCAGAGATACGGGGGTAAATGAAAAACTGTTTTTT. Its protein is CATSRDTGVNEKLFF. The complete variable domain, with remaining parts taken from reference TRBV15 and TRBJ1-4, reads DAMVIQNPRYQVTQFGKPVTLSCSQTLNHNVMYWYQQKSSQAPKLLFHYYDKDFNNEADTPDNFQSRRPNTSFCFLDIRSPGLGDTAMYLCATSRDTGVNEKLFFGSGTQLSVL.

This chain links TRBV7-2 with TRBJ2-7, with TRBD2 matching over 7 bases. The CDR3 extends over 15 amino acids. V dropped 6 bases and J dropped 0; count of bases not matched to a gene: 8. Germline CDR1 is SGHTA and CDR2 is FQGNSA. The CDR3 coding sequence is TGTGCCAGCAGGTCGATGGTAGCGGGCTCCTACGAGCAGTACTTC. Amino acid sequence: CASRSMVAGSYEQYF.

The V call is TRBV2, the J call TRBJ2-7, with a possible D match to TRBD2 (5 bases). Looked up from germline, CDR1 is SNHLY and CDR2 is FYNNEI. Trimming shortened V by 1 base and J by 4 bases, and 11 bases separated the two germline ends. CDR3 length: 14 amino acids. CDR3 amino acids: CASSEDTRGYEQYF. DNA of the CDR3: TGTGCCAGCAGTGAAGACACACGGGGTTACGAGCAGTACTTC.

The CDR3 DNA reads as TGTGCCAGCAGCTCTAGCGGGAGCTGGAGCACCGGGGAGCTGTTTTTT. Translated, it gives CASSSSGSWSTGELFF. The chain is built from TRBV7-2 and TRBJ2-2; 10 bases are a match to TRBD2. Per germline, CDR1 SGHTA and CDR2 FQGNSA. The CDR3 spans 16 residues. V was clipped by 4 bases and J by 4 bases; unmatched bases: 6.

The CDR3 DNA is TGCGCCAGCAGCTGGACTAGCGGGAGATACAATGAGCAGTTCTTC. Protein sequence: CASSWTSGRYNEQFF. The V and J genes are TRBV5-1 and TRBJ2-1; 13 nucleotides line up with TRBD2. Germline-derived CDR1 and CDR2 are SGHRS and YFSETQ. The trim removed 3 bases at V and 4 bases at J, leaving 1 base unmatched. The CDR3 runs to 15 residues.

The CDR3 spells CASSIVQGRGNTIYF. CDR3 nucleotide sequence: TGTGCCAGCAGTATTGTACAGGGTCGCGGAAACACCATATATTTT. This chain joins TRBV28 and TRBJ1-3; TRBD1 is a possible D gene (6 bases). Germline values: CDR1 MDHEN, CDR2 SYDVKM. The ends were cut back, 5 bases at V and 4 bases at J, with 15 bases in the middle. CDR3 length equals 15 residues.